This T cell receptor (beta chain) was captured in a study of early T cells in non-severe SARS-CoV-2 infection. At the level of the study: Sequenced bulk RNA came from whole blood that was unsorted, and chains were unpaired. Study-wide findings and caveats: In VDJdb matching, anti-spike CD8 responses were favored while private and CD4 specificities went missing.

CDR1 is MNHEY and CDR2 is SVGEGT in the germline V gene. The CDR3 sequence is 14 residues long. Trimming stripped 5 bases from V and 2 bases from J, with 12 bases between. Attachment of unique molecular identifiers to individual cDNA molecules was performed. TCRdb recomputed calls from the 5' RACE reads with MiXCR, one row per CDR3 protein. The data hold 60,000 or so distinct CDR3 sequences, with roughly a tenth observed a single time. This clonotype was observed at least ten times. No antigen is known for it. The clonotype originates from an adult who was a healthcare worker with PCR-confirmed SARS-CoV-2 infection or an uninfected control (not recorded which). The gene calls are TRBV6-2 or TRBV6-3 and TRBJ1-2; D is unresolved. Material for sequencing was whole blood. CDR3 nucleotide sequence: TGTGCCAGCAGTAGCCTCCCAGAAAACTATGGCTACACCTTC. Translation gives CASSSLPENYGYTF.